The entry below describes one T cell receptor (beta chain). Using immunoSEQ multiplex PCR, the repertoire was profiled, and TCRdb retains in-frame clones only, with some absent. The sample carries 85,000 to 100,000 clones, roughly 80% recorded once. Time point in this sample: baseline, week 1 (first vaccination visit). Sample treatment: pre-vaccination baseline after standard-of-care therapy. This entry comes from a study of a mutant IDH1 vaccine in newly diagnosed glioma. V was cut by 8 bases and J by 0 bases, with 9 bases left in between. CDR3 length: 13 residues. Germline V gives CDR1 MNHNS, CDR2 SASEGT.

V usage is TRBV6-1 and J usage is TRBJ2-3; TRBD1 might be the D (6 bases). The clonotype comes from a woman aged 45-65 years with glioma. The source was PBMCs, collected from a glioma patient treated with radiotherapy, temozolomide or both. The CDR3 region has the DNA TGTGCCAGCTTGACAGGTAGCACAGATACGCAGTATTTT. It yields the protein CASLTGSTDTQYF.